This is a list of T cell receptor beta chains from one sample in a study of cytomegalovirus exposure and HLA in healthy donors. Generated by immunoSEQ multiplex PCR, the TCRdb table keeps only in-frame clones and is missing some. Of 150,000 to 200,000 clones in the sample, 86% are singletons; the top ten hold around 7.2%. Material for sequencing was PBMCs. These receptors were taken from a young man in good health and CMV-seropositive. Each CDR3 is given with its conserved first and last residue. The D gene is left open where the match is weak. Only some rows state a clone size, as once, few, many or a class for expanded clones.

abundance: -; j_gene: TRBJ2-1; d_gene: -; v_gene: TRBV4-2; CDR3aa: CASSQGYNEQFF; CDR3nt: TGTGCCAGCAGCCAAGGGTACAATGAGCAGTTCTTC
abundance: -; j_gene: TRBJ2-7; d_gene: -; v_gene: TRBV7-2; CDR3aa: CASSFTGQANYEQYF; CDR3nt: TGTGCCAGCAGCTTCACGGGGCAGGCGAACTACGAGCAGTACTTC
abundance: -; j_gene: TRBJ2-1; d_gene: -; v_gene: TRBV5-1; CDR3aa: CASSLGQILYEQFF; CDR3nt: TGCGCCAGCAGCTTGGGACAGATCCTTTATGAGCAGTTCTTC
abundance: -; j_gene: TRBJ1-3; d_gene: -; v_gene: TRBV5-6; CDR3aa: CASSLVRQAGTIYF; CDR3nt: TGTGCCAGCAGCTTGGTTCGGCAAGCCGGCACCATATATTTT
abundance: -; j_gene: TRBJ1-1; d_gene: -; v_gene: TRBV28; CDR3aa: CASSTPWGANTEAFF; CDR3nt: TGTGCCAGCAGTACCCCCTGGGGGGCGAACACTGAAGCTTTCTTT
abundance: -; j_gene: TRBJ1-1; d_gene: -; v_gene: TRBV7-9; CDR3aa: CASSLGTNTEAFF; CDR3nt: TGTGCCAGCAGCTTGGGGACGAACACTGAAGCTTTCTTT
abundance: few; j_gene: TRBJ2-5; d_gene: TRBD1; v_gene: TRBV4-1; CDR3aa: CASSQGGDRGRETQYF; CDR3nt: TGCGCCAGCAGCCAAGGCGGGGACAGGGGGCGGGAGACCCAGTACTTC
abundance: once; j_gene: TRBJ1-1; d_gene: TRBD1; v_gene: TRBV29-1; CDR3aa: CSARTGGTEAFF; CDR3nt: TGCAGCGCCCGGACAGGGGGAACTGAAGCTTTCTTT
abundance: -; j_gene: TRBJ2-1; d_gene: TRBD2; v_gene: TRBV6-1; CDR3aa: CASIRTSGANEQFF; CDR3nt: TGTGCCAGCATACGGACTAGCGGGGCTAATGAGCAGTTCTTC
abundance: once; j_gene: TRBJ2-5; d_gene: -; v_gene: TRBV5-1; CDR3aa: CASSLSPGRERETQYF; CDR3nt: TGCGCCAGCAGCTTGAGTCCGGGCAGGGAAAGGGAGACCCAGTACTTC
abundance: -; j_gene: TRBJ2-1; d_gene: TRBD1; v_gene: TRBV19; CDR3aa: CASSVWGTGAVDEQFF; CDR3nt: TGTGCCAGTAGTGTATGGGGGACAGGGGCAGTCGATGAGCAGTTCTTC
abundance: -; j_gene: TRBJ1-1; d_gene: TRBD1; v_gene: TRBV7-2; CDR3aa: CASSLEDRGWNTEAFF; CDR3nt: TGTGCCAGCAGCTTAGAGGACAGGGGTTGGAACACTGAAGCTTTCTTT
abundance: -; j_gene: TRBJ2-5; d_gene: -; v_gene: TRBV18; CDR3aa: CASSPLALQGGETQYF; CDR3nt: TGTGCCAGCTCACCACTAGCTCTCCAGGGTGGCGAGACCCAGTACTTC
abundance: -; j_gene: TRBJ1-1; d_gene: -; v_gene: TRBV5-1; CDR3aa: CASSFVGTEAFF; CDR3nt: TGCGCCAGCAGCTTTGTGGGGACTGAAGCTTTCTTT
abundance: -; j_gene: TRBJ2-7; d_gene: TRBD2; v_gene: TRBV30; CDR3aa: CALLAGGLYEQYF; CDR3nt: TGTGCCTTGCTAGCGGGGGGCCTCTACGAGCAGTACTTC
abundance: -; j_gene: TRBJ2-7; d_gene: TRBD2; v_gene: TRBV5-4; CDR3aa: CASSLGLAGESEQYF; CDR3nt: TGTGCCAGCAGCTTGGGTCTAGCGGGAGAGAGCGAGCAGTACTTC
abundance: -; j_gene: TRBJ1-1; d_gene: -; v_gene: TRBV5-1; CDR3aa: CASSLEQWGIHTEAFF; CDR3nt: TGCGCCAGCAGCTTGGAACAGTGGGGTATACACACTGAAGCTTTCTTT
abundance: -; j_gene: TRBJ2-3; d_gene: -; v_gene: TRBV7-3; CDR3aa: CASSLYTDTQYF; CDR3nt: TGTGCCAGCAGCTTGTACACAGATACGCAGTATTTT
abundance: -; j_gene: TRBJ2-7; d_gene: -; v_gene: TRBV10-3; CDR3aa: CAISEQLSYEQYF; CDR3nt: TGTGCCATCAGTGAACAGTTATCCTACGAGCAGTACTTC
abundance: -; j_gene: TRBJ2-1; d_gene: -; v_gene: TRBV9; CDR3aa: CASSVEQGSGSYNEQFF; CDR3nt: TGTGCCAGCAGCGTAGAACAGGGATCGGGCTCCTACAATGAGCAGTTCTTC
abundance: -; j_gene: TRBJ1-2; d_gene: TRBD1; v_gene: TRBV4-3; CDR3aa: CASSQTTGALLDGYTF; CDR3nt: TGCGCCAGCAGCCAGACGACAGGGGCTCTTCTAGATGGCTACACCTTC
abundance: -; j_gene: TRBJ1-5; d_gene: -; v_gene: TRBV19; CDR3aa: CASSGGAGQPQHF; CDR3nt: TGTGCCAGTAGTGGGGGCGCGGGTCAGCCCCAGCATTTT
abundance: -; j_gene: TRBJ2-1; d_gene: -; v_gene: TRBV4-1; CDR3aa: CASSQEGHSPYNEQFF; CDR3nt: TGCGCCAGCAGCCAAGAAGGACATTCCCCTTACAATGAGCAGTTCTTC
abundance: many; j_gene: TRBJ2-7; d_gene: TRBD1; v_gene: TRBV29-1; CDR3aa: CSVGETGNYEQYF; CDR3nt: TGCAGCGTGGGTGAGACAGGGAACTACGAGCAGTACTTC
abundance: -; j_gene: TRBJ1-5; d_gene: -; v_gene: TRBV5-1; CDR3aa: CASSLQGREGDQPQHF; CDR3nt: TGCGCCAGCAGCTTGCAGGGCCGCGAGGGCGATCAGCCCCAGCATTTT
abundance: -; j_gene: TRBJ1-5; d_gene: TRBD1; v_gene: TRBV4-1; CDR3aa: CASSQGTGSNQPQHF; CDR3nt: TGCGCCAGCAGCCAAGGGACAGGGAGCAATCAGCCCCAGCATTTT
abundance: few; j_gene: TRBJ2-5; d_gene: -; v_gene: TRBV6-5; CDR3aa: CASSYSPWAGGQTQYF; CDR3nt: TGTGCCAGCAGTTACTCCCCATGGGCAGGCGGTCAGACCCAGTACTTC
abundance: -; j_gene: TRBJ1-2; d_gene: -; v_gene: TRBV6-1; CDR3aa: CASSEALRSPSYGYTF; CDR3nt: TGTGCCAGCAGTGAAGCGCTTCGGAGCCCTAGCTATGGCTACACCTTC
abundance: -; j_gene: TRBJ1-1; d_gene: -; v_gene: TRBV18; CDR3aa: CASSLPLGGRTEAFF; CDR3nt: TGTGCCAGCTCACTGCCCCTCGGGGGGCGTACTGAAGCTTTCTTT
abundance: -; j_gene: TRBJ2-7; d_gene: TRBD2; v_gene: TRBV7-9; CDR3aa: CASSLLASGTSYEQYF; CDR3nt: TGTGCCAGCAGCTTATTAGCTAGCGGGACTTCCTACGAGCAGTACTTC
abundance: -; j_gene: TRBJ2-3; d_gene: TRBD2; v_gene: TRBV2; CDR3aa: CASSELSSGGTDTQYF; CDR3nt: TGTGCCAGCAGTGAATTGTCTAGCGGGGGAACAGATACGCAGTATTTT